This T cell receptor (beta chain) was sequenced during a study of regulatory T cells in long-lasting Graves disease. The time point denotes: newly diagnosed GD, antithyroid drugs for less than 3 months. TCR sequences were obtained from RNA taken from PBMCs. This clonotype occurred many times. Its target is not known. The CDR3 has 17 residues. Per germline, CDR1 SEHNR and CDR2 FQNEAQ (reference sequence). Trimming removed 4 bases at V and 0 bases at J, with 19 bases between. The authors built TCR beta libraries using iRepertoire HTBI primers and Arm-PCR of CDR3 regions. TCRdb used MiXCR to reprocess the multiplex PCR reads, holding one entry per CDR3 protein. The sample includes some 500,000 distinct CDR3 sequences, about 13% of them seen just once. Points from the study as a whole: Persistent patients had a count of shared public clonotypes (approximately 2,800) that exceeded that of new patients (approximately 1,000).

The same sample was also used in a study of T cells in Graves' hyperthyroidism and ophthalmopathy. From that report: Most expanded thyroid clonotypes above 0.001 recurred in blood.

The V and J genes are TRBV7-9 and TRBJ2-7; maybe TRBD2 (6 bases). The clonotype was recovered from a man aged 25 to 45 with Graves disease. The source material was peripheral blood mononuclear cells (PBMCs), sampled at new diagnosis, from a patient treated with antithyroid drugs. CDR3: CASSCDSGESGSYEQYF. The CDR3 DNA reads as TGTGCCAGCAGCTGTGATTCGGGAGAGTCCGGCTCCTACGAGCAGTACTTC.